These 26 T cell receptor beta chains originate from one sample sequenced in a study of Tregs in tolerant kidney transplant recipients. Related graft donors supplied nonmyeloablative bone marrow transplants, and mixed chimerism was transient. Only in-frame clones appear in the TCRdb table, and some are missing; sequencing was by immunoSEQ multiplex PCR. The repertoire table contains 15,000 or so clones. Here the sequenced sample was CD8+ T cells from blood (PBMCs), taken 6 months after the transplant. All receptors come from a human patient who received a combined kidney and bone marrow transplant. Some T cells may be supplied by the graft donor.

A note on this clone: The read ends 3 residues early relative to the CDR3; the germline J gene fills the gap. J is TRBJ2-1 and V is TRBV11-2, with D possibly matching TRBD1 (5 bases). Germline loops: CDR1 SGHAT, CDR2 FQNNGV. With 6 bases removed from V and 5 bases from J, the gap between germline ends came to 14 bases. The CDR3 totals 14 residues. CDR3 residues: CASSPTGANNEQFF. CDR3 bases read: TGTGCCAGCAGTCCGACTGGGGCTAACAATGAG.

Notes on this clone: Read sequence stops 3 residues before the CDR3 end, and the germline J gene provides the missing end. This chain uses TRBV29-1 with TRBJ2-7; the D gene is possibly TRBD1 (5 bases). The CDR3 consists of 13 residues. CDR1 SQVTM and CDR2 ANQGSEA come from the germline V gene. The V and J ends lost 4 bases and 4 bases respectively, with 14 bases between them. The CDR3: CSVVGLGAYEQYF. The CDR3 bases that were read are TGCAGCGTTGTGGGGTTAGGGGCTTACGAG.

A remark on this clone: The read terminates 3 residues before the CDR3 end, so the remaining end is supplied by the germline J gene. The rearrangement uses TRBV5-1 and TRBJ1-2; 8 bases line up with TRBD1. The V gene's germline CDR1 is SGHRS and CDR2 YFSETQ. Germline trimming cut 0 bases from V and 0 bases from J; bases unmatched to any gene: 7. The CDR3 sequence is 17 residues long. Here the CDR3 reads CASSLAAGGESNYGYTF. CDR3 DNA (partial): TGCGCCAGCAGCTTGGCCGCAGGGGGCGAATCTAACTATGGC. The full variable domain, completed using reference TRBV5-1 and TRBJ1-2, is KAGVTQTPRYLIKTRGQQVTLSCSPISGHRSVSWYQQTPGQGLQFLFEYFSETQRNKGNFPGRFSGRQFSNSRSEMNVSTLELGDSALYLCASSLAAGGESNYGYTFGSGTRLTVV.

Points on this clone: The CDR3 end is not reached by the read, which stops 3 residues before it; the germline J gene fills it in. This chain connects TRBV13 to TRBJ2-3; tentative D call: TRBD2 (5 bases). Germline V gene lookup returns CDR1 PRHDT and CDR2 FYEKMQ (reference sequence). The CDR3 totals 15 residues. CDR3 sequence: CASSFAGVNQETQYF. The CDR3 bases that were read are TGTGCCAGCAGCTTCGCCGGGGTGAACCAAGAGACG. The complete variable domain, with remaining parts taken from reference TRBV13 and TRBJ2-3, reads AAGVIQSPRHLIKEKRETATLKCYPIPRHDTVYWYQQGPGQDPQFLISFYEKMQSDKGSIPDRFSAQQFSDYHSELNMSSLELGDSALYFCASSFAGVNQETQYFGPGTRLTVL.

To note about this clone: The read stops 3 residues short of the end of the CDR3; the missing end is completed from the germline J gene. V is TRBV13 and J is TRBJ2-3, with TRBD1 as a possible D gene (5 bases). This CDR3 spans 20 amino acids. V lost 4 bases and J lost 0, with 26 bases in between. Looked up from germline, CDR1 is PRHDT and CDR2 is FYEKMQ (reference sequence). The CDR3 DNA, read in part, is TGTGCCAGCAGCTCCAAGGGGCCCGGGTTCCGAACGTACAGCACAGATACG. Amino acid sequence: CASSSKGPGFRTYSTDT. The complete CDR3 sequence is CASSSKGPGFRTYSTDTQYF.

Comments on this clone: The read comes to an end 3 residues before the CDR3 does, leaving the germline J gene to fill in the end. The V and J genes are TRBV7-6 and TRBJ1-5; D remains ambiguous. V lost 1 base and J 6 bases, leaving 10 bases between the germline ends. Germline CDR1 and CDR2: SGHVS and FNYEAQ. The CDR3 loop spans 14 amino acids. The DNA read from the CDR3 is TGTGCCAGCAGCTTAGGAGACGGCGGTCAGCCC. Translated: CASSLGDGGQP. The CDR3, in full, reads CASSLGDGGQPQHF.

The sequenced CDR3 bases are TGCAGTGCCCGAAGCGGGCGGGAGTCCTACAATGAG. Translated, it gives CSARSGRESYNE. The full-length CDR3 reads as CSARSGRESYNEQFF. V usage is TRBV20-1 and J usage is TRBJ2-1; 7 positions match TRBD2. Sequencing ends 3 residues short of the CDR3 end; the germline J gene provides the rest. This CDR3 is built from 15 residues. From germline, CDR1 is DFQATT and CDR2 SNEGSKA (reference sequence). V was pared by 6 bases and J by 1 base, with 9 bases of the junction left unmatched.

Turning to this clone: The missing CDR3 end, 3 residues past where the read stops, is filled in from the germline J gene. The chain joins TRBV5-1 to TRBJ1-6; D possibly corresponds to TRBD1 (5 bases). Germline V CDR1 and CDR2: SGHRS, YFSETQ. The CDR3 loop spans 14 amino acids. V shed 4 bases and J shed 8 bases, with 13 bases lying between them. CDR3 in amino acids: CASSVSGRDSPLHF. CDR3 bases read: TGCGCCAGCAGCGTCTCGGGCAGGGATTCACCC.

A note on this clone: The read terminates 3 residues ahead of where the CDR3 ends, so the germline J gene completes it. J is TRBJ2-3 and V is TRBV20-1; tentative D call: TRBD2 (6 bases). Germline CDR1 DFQATT, CDR2 SNEGSKA (reference sequence). This CDR3 contains 15 residues. The CDR3 region is CSASGPGRSSDPQYF. The CDR3 bases that were read are TGCAGTGCTAGTGGGCCAGGGAGGTCATCCGATCCG.

Worth noting for this clone: The read ends 3 residues early relative to the CDR3; the germline J gene fills the gap. The V and J genes are TRBV7-2 and TRBJ2-3; TRBD2 agrees at 11 bases. The CDR3 contains 15 residues. The germline gives CDR1 SGHTA, CDR2 FQGNSA. The CDR3 DNA, read in part, is TGTGCCAGCAGCCACAGACTAGCGGGGTGGGAGACG. Residues: CASSHRLAGWET. The entire CDR3 protein reads CASSHRLAGWETQYF.

Of note for this clone: Coverage ceases 3 residues before the CDR3 finishes, and the germline J gene fills in the end. The chain joins TRBV19 to TRBJ1-5; TRBD1 aligns across 8 bases. Trimming removed 10 bases from V and 8 bases from J; junction bases left unmatched: 7. The CDR3 contains 12 residues. Germline V gene lookup returns CDR1 LNHDA and CDR2 SQIVND (reference sequence). The CDR3 is CATSGTGKPQHF. The sequenced part of the CDR3 DNA is TGTGCCACGAGCGGGACAGGCAAGCCC.

About this clone: The read ends 3 residues shy of where the CDR3 ends; the end is completed using the germline J gene. The chain joins TRBV2 to TRBJ1-1; D call uncertain. V lost 1 base and J lost 2, with 8 bases in between. The CDR3 sequence is 14 residues long. Per the germline V gene, CDR1 is SNHLY and CDR2 is FYNNEI. CDR3 sequence: CASSEDRGNTEAFF. The part of the CDR3 DNA that was read is TGTGCCAGCAGTGAAGACAGAGGAAACACTGAA.

Remarks on this clone: Read coverage stops 3 residues before the CDR3 terminus; the germline J gene supplies the remainder. The chain couples TRBV7-6 to TRBJ2-2; no clear D gene. The V gene lost 5 bases and the J gene lost 4 bases, with 8 bases spanning the gap. This CDR3 comprises 13 residues. The germline V gene encodes CDR1 SGHVS and CDR2 FNYEAQ. The CDR3 DNA, read in part, is TGTGCCAGCAGCCCCACCAGCACCGGGGAG. It encodes CASSPTSTGE. The CDR3 reads in full as CASSPTSTGELFF. The whole variable domain, filled in from reference TRBV7-6 and TRBJ2-2, reads GAGVSQSPRYKVTKRGQDVALRCDPISGHVSLYWYRQALGQGPEFLTYFNYEAQQDKSGLPNDRFSAERPEGSISTLTIQRTEQRDSAMYRCASSPTSTGELFFGEGSRLTVL.

Worth noting for this clone: The read halts 3 residues ahead of the CDR3 end, with the missing end drawn from the germline J gene. The chain couples TRBV2 to TRBJ2-7, with D perhaps TRBD1 (6 bases). Per germline, CDR1 SNHLY and CDR2 FYNNEI. Deletions cut 6 bases from V and 2 bases from J, with 14 bases between. The CDR3 has 14 residues. CDR3 amino acids: CASRDYRVTYEQYF. The sequenced CDR3 bases are TGTGCCAGCAGGGATTACAGGGTTACCTACGAG. The variable domain in full, with the rest retrieved from reference TRBV2 and TRBJ2-7, is EPEVTQTPSHQVTQMGQEVILRCVPISNHLYFYWYRQILGQKVEFLVSFYNNEISEKSEIFDDQFSVERPDGSNFTLKIRSTKLEDSAMYFCASRDYRVTYEQYFGPGTRLTVT.

Points on this clone: Read data end 3 residues before the CDR3 end; the end is taken from the germline J gene. J is TRBJ1-3 and V is TRBV6-2 or TRBV6-3; TRBD1 matches at 8 bases. Germline V gene sequence: CDR1 MNHEY, CDR2 SVGEGT. Trimming cost V 6 bases and J 0 bases; bases outside gene matches: 7. This CDR3 region has 16 residues. CDR3 amino acids: CASRPVGQGSGNTIYF. Partial CDR3 DNA: TGTGCCAGCAGACCCGTCGGACAGGGCTCTGGAAACACC.

Comments on this clone: The sequenced fragment ends 3 residues before the CDR3 boundary, so the rest is inferred from the germline J gene. The chain carries TRBV7-6 and TRBJ2-4; 9 nucleotides align to TRBD1. There are 16 residues in the CDR3. CDR1 is SGHVS and CDR2 is FNYEAQ in the germline V gene. The CDR3 protein is CASSLGDRALNYGQYF. CDR3 DNA (partial): TGTGCCAGCAGCTTAGGGGACAGGGCCCTTAACTATGGT.

A remark on this clone: The read ends 3 residues early relative to the CDR3; the germline J gene fills the gap. The V gene is TRBV13, the J gene TRBJ1-2, with 12 bases matching TRBD1. The CDR3 contains 15 residues. Germline CDR1 PRHDT, CDR2 FYEKMQ (reference sequence). V trimming: 0 bases; J trimming: 6 bases; junction bases outside the gene matches: 2. CDR3 sequence reads: CASSLGGQGADGYTF. The covered CDR3 bases are TGTGCCAGCAGCTTAGGGGGACAGGGGGCAGATGGC.

CDR3 bases read: TGTGCCAGCAGAGACTGGGGCCTGGGC. It yields the protein CASRDWGLG. The CDR3 reads in full as CASRDWGLGYTF. The rearrangement uses TRBV6-2 or TRBV6-3 and TRBJ1-2, with D possibly TRBD1 on 5 matching bases. Read coverage stops 3 residues before the CDR3 terminus; the germline J gene supplies the remainder. The CDR3 length is 12 residues. CDR1 MNHEY and CDR2 SVGEGT come from the germline V gene.

About this clone: The sequence runs out 3 residues before the end of the CDR3; the remainder is reconstructed from the germline J gene. The chain combines TRBV5-6 with TRBJ2-5, with D unclear. This CDR3 contains 12 residues. The germline gives CDR1 SGHDT, CDR2 YYEEEE. Trimming stripped 3 bases from V and 0 bases from J, with 3 bases between. CDR3 region: CASSSYQETQYF. CDR3 DNA (partial): TGTGCCAGCAGCTCCTACCAAGAGACC.

A note on this clone: Sequence at one end of the junction differs from germline and may be a read error. The CDR3 end is not reached by the read, which stops 3 residues before it; the germline J gene fills it in. Distinct nucleotide sequences in the sample also encode this CDR3. The rearrangement joins TRBV7-4 to TRBJ1-3; TRBD1 matches at 7 bases. This CDR3 is 16 amino acids long. Germline V gives CDR1 SGHVT, CDR2 SQSDAQ. The part of the CDR3 DNA that was read is TGTGCCAGCAGCTTAGTTCTGCGGGACAGCGGAAACACG. Translation: CASSLVLRDSGNT. The whole CDR3 protein is CASSLVLRDSGNTIYF.

Concerning this clone: The read terminates 3 residues before the CDR3 end, so the remaining end is supplied by the germline J gene. This chain connects TRBV7-6 to TRBJ2-1; TRBD1 matches 9 bases. The V gene's germline CDR1 is SGHVS and CDR2 FNYEAQ. CDR3 length equals 14 residues. After removal of 4 bases from V and 6 bases from J, the junction contained 4 bases not matched to a gene. Partial CDR3 DNA: TGTGCCAGCAGCTCGACAGGGGGAGGCAATGAG. Translated: CASSSTGGGNE. In full, the CDR3 reads CASSSTGGGNEQFF.

As regards this clone: The read halts 3 residues ahead of the CDR3 end, with the missing end drawn from the germline J gene. This rearrangement joins TRBV2 to TRBJ2-3; D not certain. This CDR3 spans 13 amino acids. CDR1 and CDR2 (germline): SNHLY, FYNNEI. This chain's CDR3 is CASSGHTQETQYF. Partial CDR3 DNA: TGTGCCAGCAGTGGGCACACACAAGAGACG.

Comment on this clone: The read is 3 residues too short to cover the CDR3 end, so that end is filled in from the germline J gene. The rearrangement uses TRBV7-9 and TRBJ1-1; D remains ambiguous. The V end lost 4 bases, the J end lost 1 base, and 13 bases lay between the germline ends. Germline loops: CDR1 SEHNR, CDR2 FQNEAQ (reference sequence). This CDR3 contains 15 residues. CDR3 sequence: CASSSPRRGNTEAFF. CDR3 DNA, as far as it was read: TGTGCCAGCAGCTCCCCCCGACGCGGGAACACTGAA.

Details on this clone: Read data end 3 residues before the CDR3 end; the end is taken from the germline J gene. The gene calls are TRBV5-6 and TRBJ2-7; 11 bases align to TRBD2. Trimming cost V 0 bases and J 3 bases; bases outside gene matches: 2. The germline gives CDR1 SGHDT, CDR2 YYEEEE. CDR3 length: 15 amino acids. The CDR3 spells CASSLVGLAGYEQYF. CDR3 DNA (partial): TGTGCCAGCAGCTTGGTTGGACTAGCGGGCTACGAG.

Comments on this clone: From the germline J gene comes the end of the CDR3, since the read stops 3 residues before it. This rearrangement joins TRBV18 to TRBJ1-2; tentative D call: TRBD1 (6 bases). The CDR3 is 17 amino acids. V lost 4 bases, J lost 2 bases, and 20 bases lay in between. Germline CDR1 is KGHSH and CDR2 is LQKENI. The sequenced part of the CDR3 DNA is TGTGCCAGCTCACAAGCAGGGGTTGTTCTAGTAAACTATGGC. Amino acid sequence: CASSQAGVVLVNYG. In full, the CDR3 reads CASSQAGVVLVNYGYTF.

Points on this clone: Coverage ceases 3 residues before the CDR3 finishes, and the germline J gene fills in the end. The same CDR3 can be traced to other DNA sequences in this sample. The chain is built from TRBV19 and TRBJ1-1, with D perhaps matching TRBD1 (5 bases). The germline V gene has CDR1 LNHDA and CDR2 SQIVND (reference sequence). The CDR3 length is 13 residues. The ends were cut back, 2 bases at V and 7 bases at J, with 11 bases in the middle. CDR3 loop: CASSIPLGGEAFF. CDR3 DNA, as far as it was read: TGTGCCAGTAGTATACCCCTGGGGGGTGAA.